What follows is one T cell receptor beta chain and its context. CDR3 size: 14 residues. Germline values: CDR1 ENHRY, CDR2 SYGVKD. After removal of 10 bases from V and 5 bases from J, the junction contained 7 bases not matched to a gene. The source of the sample is a study of identical twins. Via MiXCR, TCRdb re-called the 5' RACE reads, giving one row per CDR3 protein. The table records around 480,000 distinct CDR3 sequences, over 11% of them present only once. Another study also made use of these data, one on yellow fever vaccine responses in identical twins.

This clonotype was sampled from a woman aged 18-35 years in good health. The sample taken for sequencing was CD4+ T cells sorted from blood. V usage is TRBV10-3 and J usage is TRBJ2-1, with 11 bases aligning to TRBD2. CDR3 protein: CATGSGLADNEQFF. The DNA for the CDR3 is TGTGCCACCGGGTCGGGACTAGCGGACAATGAGCAGTTCTTC.